Each of the 29 T cell receptor beta chains below was sequenced from the same sample in a study of blood T cells in healthy people across ages. Primers used in a second PCR of about 6 to 11 cycles were a sample-barcoded 5' primer and a J-beta primer mix. TCRdb used MiXCR to reprocess the 5' RACE reads, holding one entry per CDR3 protein. This sample yields around 520,000 distinct CDR3 sequences, of which about 28% are seen a single time; approximately 3.6% belongs to the top ten. In addition, the sample was reused for a study of T cells of mothers and their children.

Sequenced: blood. The receptors originated from a boy aged 2 to 10 in good health.

This chain connects TRBV29-1 to TRBJ2-3; no reliable D call. V was shortened by 7 bases and J by 1 base, with 3 bases between the two germline ends. This CDR3 contains 10 residues. Germline lookup yields CDR1 SQVTM and CDR2 ANQGSEA. CDR3 loop: CSGGTDTQYF. The CDR3 bases are TGCAGCGGCGGCACAGATACGCAGTATTTT.

J is TRBJ2-5 and V is TRBV27; D not certain. Judging by the DNA end, TRBJ2-1 fits better; the J call may be wrong. The length of the CDR3 is 13 residues. Germline V gene lookup returns CDR1 MNHEY and CDR2 SMNVEV (reference sequence). The CDR3 bases are TGTGCCAGCAGTTTATCTCAGATCAATGAGCAGTTCTTC. Its translation is CASSLSQINEQFF.

This clonotype was detected only a few times. The genes are TRBV27 and TRBJ2-5; 8 positions agree with TRBD1. The DNA matches TRBJ2-1 better at its end, which makes the J call doubtful. The CDR3 runs to 16 residues. Germline V lookup: CDR1 MNHEY, CDR2 SMNVEV (reference sequence). In DNA form, the CDR3 reads TGTGCCAGCAGTTTAATAGGGCAGGGGGCGCGTAATGAGCAGTTCTTC. Translating gives CASSLIGQGARNEQFF.

The chain links TRBV5-1 to TRBJ2-3; 9 positions agree with TRBD1. The CDR3 runs to 16 residues. Germline trimming cut 0 bases from V and 3 bases from J; bases unmatched to any gene: 5. The germline V gene has CDR1 SGHRS and CDR2 YFSETQ. CDR3 DNA: TGCGCCAGCAGCTTGGATCCGGGACAGGGTACAGATACGCAGTATTTT. Protein: CASSLDPGQGTDTQYF.

The chain carries TRBV7-2 and TRBJ2-1, with 8 nucleotides matching TRBD2. From germline, CDR1 is SGHTA and CDR2 FQGNSA. Trimming took 10 bases from V and 7 from J; bases not matched to a gene: 15. The CDR3 has 15 residues. The CDR3 bases are TGTGCCACCACTTTAGCGGGACTCATAGGGAATGAGCAGTTCTTC. Translated, it gives CATTLAGLIGNEQFF.

This clonotype was seen a single time. This chain uses TRBV7-2 with TRBJ2-3; D is undetermined. CDR1 and CDR2 from the germline V gene are SGHTA and FQGNSA. The CDR3 is made up of 14 amino acids. V shed 2 bases and J shed 2 bases, with 8 bases lying between them. DNA of the CDR3: TGTGCCAGCAGCTTACACGGATACACAGATACGCAGTATTTT. This translates into CASSLHGYTDTQYF.

The chain recombines TRBV10-3 with TRBJ2-7, with TRBD2 matching 8 bases. J was trimmed by 0 bases and V by 2 bases; bases with no gene match: 3. CDR3 length: 15 amino acids. Looked up from germline, CDR1 is ENHRY and CDR2 is SYGVKD. The CDR3: CAISEVSGSSYEQYF. The CDR3, as DNA: TGTGCCATCAGTGAGGTGAGCGGGAGCTCCTACGAGCAGTACTTC.

This clonotype came up many times. The chain has TRBV5-1 and TRBJ1-5; 7 bases map to TRBD1. This CDR3 is 14 amino acids long. Germline assignment: CDR1 SGHRS and CDR2 YFSETQ. The junction had 3 bases not matched to a gene; V was cut back by 0 bases and J by 6 bases. The chain's CDR3 is CASSLGGGGQPQHF. CDR3 coding DNA: TGCGCCAGCAGCTTGGGAGGGGGCGGTCAGCCCCAGCATTTT.

This chain connects TRBV30 to TRBJ2-4, with D uncertain. Germline V lookup: CDR1 GTSNPN, CDR2 SVGIG (reference sequence). This CDR3 spans 12 amino acids. V gave up 0 bases and J gave up 8 bases, with 8 bases separating them. Here the CDR3 reads CAWSVGQDIQYF. In nucleotides, the CDR3 is TGTGCCTGGAGTGTAGGGCAGGACATTCAGTACTTC.

CDR3: CASSVGTGSMYEQYF. The CDR3 region has the DNA TGTGCCAGCAGCGTAGGGACAGGGTCTATGTACGAGCAGTACTTC. The chain recombines TRBV9 with TRBJ2-7, with 8 nucleotides matching TRBD1. Germline CDR1 reads SGDLS; CDR2 reads YYNGEE. V was clipped by 0 bases and J by 4 bases; unmatched bases: 6. The CDR3 totals 15 residues.

This clonotype has only one observation. The rearrangement links TRBV20-1 to TRBJ2-5; D is uncertain. The DNA end lines up better with TRBJ2-7; the J call may be wrong. The germline CDR1 and CDR2 sequences are DFQATT and SNEGSKA (reference sequence). The CDR3 totals 14 residues. CDR3 region: CSARAPGGSYEQYF. Written as DNA, the CDR3 is TGCAGTGCTAGAGCCCCAGGCGGCAGTTACGAGCAGTACTTC.

This clonotype has just a few counts. The chain couples TRBV12-3 or TRBV12-4 to TRBJ1-3; D may be TRBD1 (5 bases). The V and J ends lost 6 bases and 4 bases respectively, with 19 bases between them. The length of the CDR3 is 16 residues. The CDR3 is CASSPLGGRSGNTIYF. Written as DNA, the CDR3 is TGTGCCAGCAGCCCATTGGGGGGACGCTCGGGAAACACCATATATTTT.

The rearrangement joins TRBV5-1 to TRBJ2-2, with D possibly matching TRBD1 (5 bases). Germline CDR1 reads SGHRS; CDR2 reads YFSETQ. With 3 bases removed from V and 5 bases from J, the gap between germline ends came to 11 bases. There are 14 residues in the CDR3. For the CDR3, the DNA is TGCGCCAGCAGCTCCACACAGGTTACCGGGGAGCTGTTTTTT. Amino acid sequence: CASSSTQVTGELFF. Variable domain in full (rest from reference TRBV5-1 and TRBJ2-2): KAGVTQTPRYLIKTRGQQVTLSCSPISGHRSVSWYQQTPGQGLQFLFEYFSETQRNKGNFPGRFSGRQFSNSRSEMNVSTLELGDSALYLCASSSTQVTGELFFGEGSRLTVL.

This sequence joins TRBV10-3 and TRBJ2-1; D may match TRBD1 or TRBD2 (5 bases each). The V end lost 4 bases, the J end lost 5 bases, and 24 bases lay between the germline ends. The CDR3 runs to 18 residues. The germline CDR1 and CDR2 sequences are ENHRY and SYGVKD. CDR3 residues: CAISVGSVGQRGHNEQFF. CDR3 coding DNA: TGTGCCATCAGTGTAGGGAGTGTGGGGCAAAGGGGACACAATGAGCAGTTCTTC.

The sample holds a few counts of this clonotype. J is TRBJ2-7 and V is TRBV5-1, with D uncertain. V was pared by 7 bases and J by 0 bases, with 11 bases between. CDR3 length equals 13 residues. In germline, CDR1 is SGHRS, CDR2 YFSETQ. In DNA form, the CDR3 reads TGCGCCAGCGGATCTCCAGGCTCCTACGAGCAGTACTTC. Encoded protein: CASGSPGSYEQYF.

This clonotype showed up just a few times. The rearrangement uses TRBV11-2 and TRBJ2-5; 8 positions agree with TRBD1. Matching the DNA end better, TRBJ2-1 makes the J call doubtful. The CDR3 has 13 residues. Germline V gives CDR1 SGHAT, CDR2 FQNNGV. The CDR3 loop reads CASTTGGINEQFF. DNA for the CDR3: TGTGCCAGCACTACAGGGGGGATCAATGAGCAGTTCTTC.

This sequence joins TRBV29-1 and TRBJ2-5; 7 bases line up with TRBD1. Unmatched junction bases numbered 10, after V lost 2 bases and J lost 7 bases. The CDR3 consists of 14 residues. CDR1 and CDR2 (germline): SQVTM, ANQGSEA. The CDR3 sequence: CSVEWGQGERTQYF. The CDR3 DNA is TGCAGCGTTGAATGGGGGCAGGGGGAGAGGACCCAGTACTTC.

The chain employs TRBV27 and TRBJ2-1; 12 bases fit TRBD1. Germline V gene data show CDR1 as MNHEY and CDR2 as SMNVEV (reference sequence). There are 14 residues in the CDR3. Trimming removed 3 bases from V and 6 bases from J; junction bases left unmatched: 0. CDR3 region: CASSLGQGANEQFF. In DNA, the CDR3 is TGTGCCAGCAGTTTGGGACAGGGGGCCAATGAGCAGTTCTTC.

This clonotype turned up a few times. The gene calls are TRBV15 and TRBJ2-7; D is uncertain. There are 14 residues in the CDR3. Germline CDR1 reads LNHNV; CDR2 reads YYDKDF (reference sequence). The V gene lost 0 bases and the J gene lost 0 bases, with 6 bases spanning the gap. CDR3 nucleotide sequence: TGTGCCACCAGCAGAGATCGCGCCTCCTACGAGCAGTACTTC. It is translated as CATSRDRASYEQYF.

This clonotype was observed a handful of times. The chain carries TRBV28 and TRBJ1-1; D gene uncertain. The V gene's germline CDR1 is MDHEN and CDR2 SYDVKM. The V end lost 0 bases, the J end lost 6 bases, and 2 bases lay between the germline ends. The CDR3 loop spans 11 amino acids. The CDR3 reads CASSLWPEAFF. As DNA, the CDR3 is TGTGCCAGCAGTTTATGGCCTGAAGCTTTCTTT.

This chain joins TRBV27 and TRBJ2-2; D is uncertain. CDR1 is MNHEY, CDR2 SMNVEV, per germline (reference sequence). This CDR3 comprises 13 residues. Between the trimmed V and J ends, which lost 6 bases and 0 bases, there was a span of 5 bases. The CDR3 sequence is CASRHPNTGELFF. CDR3 sequence (DNA): TGTGCCAGCAGGCACCCGAACACCGGGGAGCTGTTTTTT.

This clonotype was seen more than once but under ten times. The chain recombines TRBV28 with TRBJ1-4; TRBD1 is a possible D gene (6 bases). Germline CDR1 and CDR2: MDHEN and SYDVKM. V lost 3 bases and J 0 bases, leaving 14 bases between the germline ends. The CDR3 totals 17 residues. The CDR3 region is CASSFRGRGATNEKLFF. In nucleotides, the CDR3 is TGTGCCAGCAGTTTTAGGGGCAGGGGTGCAACTAATGAAAAACTGTTTTTT. The full variable domain, with the rest looked up from reference TRBV28 and TRBJ1-4, is DVKVTQSSRYLVKRTGEKVFLECVQDMDHENMFWYRQDPGLGLRLIYFSYDVKMKEKGDIPEGYSVSREKKERFSLILESASTNQTSMYLCASSFRGRGATNEKLFFGSGTQLSVL.

The V and J genes are TRBV11-2 and TRBJ2-5; the D is unclear. Gene TRBJ2-1 matches the end of the DNA better, so the J call may be wrong. The CDR3 covers 13 residues. CDR1 SGHAT and CDR2 FQNNGV come from the germline V gene. Here the CDR3 DNA reads TGTGCCAGCAGCTTGACCATCTACAATGAGCAGTTCTTC. Translation: CASSLTIYNEQFF.

This clonotype has more than one count but fewer than ten. The DNA for the CDR3 is TGTGCCAGCAGCCAAGATTTCCACAGTTCCTACGAGCAGTACTTC. Amino acid sequence: CASSQDFHSSYEQYF. The chain is built from TRBV3-1 and TRBJ2-1; D call uncertain. Judging by the DNA end, TRBJ2-7 fits better; the J call may be wrong. Germline V gene data show CDR1 as LGHDT and CDR2 as YNNKEL (reference sequence). The CDR3 contains 15 residues.

This sequence joins TRBV20-1 and TRBJ2-4, with unresolved D. V shed 1 base and J shed 3 bases, with 19 bases lying between them. This CDR3 is built from 17 residues. CDR1 and CDR2 from the germline V gene are DFQATT and SNEGSKA (reference sequence). Written as DNA, the CDR3 is TGCAGTGCTAGAGGTCAGGAGACCCTAGGCGGCAAAAACATTCAGTACTTC. Residues: CSARGQETLGGKNIQYF.

This clonotype was seen a handful of times. This chain connects TRBV3-1 to TRBJ2-7, with D unclear. The CDR3 is made up of 12 amino acids. Trimming removed 4 bases at V and 3 bases at J, with 7 bases between. CDR1 and CDR2 (germline): LGHDT, YNNKEL (reference sequence). This CDR3 is CASSRPSYEQYF. CDR3 in DNA: TGTGCCAGCAGCCGCCCAAGCTACGAGCAGTACTTC.

The chain joins TRBV15 to TRBJ2-7; D is perhaps TRBD2 (6 bases). Trimming removed 4 bases from V and 7 bases from J, with 17 bases in between. Germline CDR1 reads LNHNV; CDR2 reads YYDKDF (reference sequence). The CDR3 runs 14 residues. CDR3 nucleotides: TGTGCCACCAGCACAGTCACGGAGGGGTTAGAGCAGTACTTC. This gives the protein CATSTVTEGLEQYF.

The chain links TRBV12-3 or TRBV12-4 to TRBJ2-2, with D hard to call. The CDR3 runs to 14 residues. Trimming removed 4 bases at V and 3 bases at J, with 9 bases between. The CDR3 is CASSWKAYTGELFF. The CDR3 coding sequence is TGTGCCAGCAGTTGGAAAGCGTACACCGGGGAGCTGTTTTTT.

This clonotype was seen a handful of times. J is TRBJ2-7 and V is TRBV15; 12 positions agree with TRBD1. Germline CDR1 reads LNHNV; CDR2 reads YYDKDF (reference sequence). The CDR3 is 16 amino acids. With 3 bases clipped from V and 4 bases from J, the junction kept 7 bases outside the gene matches. CDR3 DNA: TGTGCCACCAGCAGTAGGGACAGGGGGCGAGGGTACGAGCAGTACTTC. The encoded protein is CATSSRDRGRGYEQYF.